This TCR beta chain was captured by sequencing in a study of blood T cell repertoires in COVID-19. The protocol was immunoSEQ multiplex PCR, while the TCRdb copy is restricted to in-frame clones and leaves out a portion. The data show about 230,000 clones, around 84% seen once. Trimming removed 7 bases from V and 0 bases from J; junction bases left unmatched: 10. The CDR3 is made up of 18 amino acids. Germline CDR1 and CDR2: MNHEY and SMNVEV (reference sequence). The sequenced sample was peripheral blood. This clonotype originated in a man aged 50-60 years with COVID-19, enrolled during active disease. The rearrangement uses TRBV27 and TRBJ2-6; 9 nucleotides line up with TRBD1. The CDR3 sequence: CASTASGQGLSGANVLTF. Here the CDR3 DNA reads TGTGCCAGCACCGCATCGGGACAGGGCCTCTCTGGGGCCAACGTCCTGACTTTC.